The 11 T cell receptor beta chains in this list originate from one sample, sequenced in a study of blood T cells in healthy people across ages. The second PCR ran roughly 6 to 12 cycles with a sample-barcoded 5' primer and J-beta primers. TCRdb re-called the 5' RACE reads with MiXCR, one entry per CDR3 protein. The sample consists of 920,000 or so distinct CDR3 sequences, 40% to 45% of them appearing once. The sequencing sample was made of blood. The receptor set was obtained from a woman aged 60-75 years in good health.

This clonotype was detected a few times. The J gene is TRBJ2-5, the V gene TRBV7-2; 12 bases map to TRBD2. The trim removed 3 bases at V and 2 bases at J, leaving 10 bases unmatched. Germline V CDR1 and CDR2: SGHTA, FQGNSA. The CDR3 is made up of 18 amino acids. The DNA of the CDR3 is TGTGCCAGCAGCTTGTGGGCTAGCGGGAGGGGAGGACAAGAGACCCAGTACTTC. As protein: CASSLWASGRGGQETQYF.

The rearrangement links TRBV10-3 to TRBJ2-1; 10 bases map to TRBD2. Unmatched junction bases numbered 6, after V lost 5 bases and J lost 5 bases. The CDR3 spans 15 residues. Per germline, CDR1 ENHRY and CDR2 SYGVKD. The CDR3 spells CAISPRTSGNNEQFF. For the CDR3, the DNA is TGTGCCATCAGTCCCCGGACTAGCGGTAACAATGAGCAGTTCTTC.

The chain combines TRBV11-2 with TRBJ2-5; 8 bases match TRBD2. TRBJ2-7 matches the DNA end more closely, so the J call is doubtful. The CDR3 length is 15 residues. Germline loops: CDR1 SGHAT, CDR2 FQNNGV. The CDR3 region is CASSLEGTRNPEQYF. CDR3 DNA: TGTGCCAGCAGCTTAGAAGGGACTAGAAATCCCGAGCAGTACTTC.

The J gene is TRBJ2-3, the V gene TRBV5-4; TRBD1 matches at 10 bases. Germline V gene data show CDR1 as SGHNT and CDR2 as YYREEE (reference sequence). The CDR3 spans 16 residues. Germline trimming cut 4 bases from V and 2 bases from J; bases unmatched to any gene: 7. The DNA for the CDR3 is TGTGCCAGCAGCCCCGGACAGGGGGTTACCACAGATACGCAGTATTTT. Amino acids: CASSPGQGVTTDTQYF.

The gene calls are TRBV6-5 and TRBJ1-1; the D is unclear. Trimming removed 2 bases at V and 3 bases at J, with 7 bases between. From germline, CDR1 is MNHEY and CDR2 SVGAGI. CDR3 length: 13 amino acids. The CDR3 loop is CASSYMDDTEAFF. CDR3 sequence (DNA): TGTGCCAGCAGTTACATGGACGACACTGAAGCTTTCTTT.

This clonotype was counted only a few times. The chain joins TRBV6-2 or TRBV6-3 to TRBJ2-1; 7 bases align to TRBD2. CDR3 size: 12 residues. V dropped 6 bases and J dropped 8; count of bases not matched to a gene: 4. Looked up from germline, CDR1 is MNHEY and CDR2 is SVGEGT. CDR3 residues: CASSLREYEQFF. CDR3 DNA sequence: TGTGCCAGCAGCTTGCGGGAGTATGAGCAGTTCTTC.

This clonotype was seen only a few times. The chain recombines TRBV7-3 with TRBJ2-5; 9 nucleotides line up with TRBD2. The ends lost 6 bases at V and 4 bases at J; junction bases unmatched: 9. Germline V gene data show CDR1 as SGHTA and CDR2 as FQGTGA. The CDR3 has 15 amino acids. CDR3: CASSPAGGGLETQYF. In DNA form, the CDR3 reads TGTGCCAGCAGTCCAGCGGGAGGAGGGCTAGAGACCCAGTACTTC.

This chain joins TRBV27 and TRBJ1-6; D gene ambiguous. Trimming pared 8 bases from V and 0 bases from J, leaving 11 bases between. The CDR3 is 15 amino acids. Looked up from germline, CDR1 is MNHEY and CDR2 is SMNVEV (reference sequence). The CDR3 DNA follows: TGTGCCAGCGCGAGAGAGAGCTCCTATAATTCACCCCTCCACTTT. Encoded protein: CASARESSYNSPLHF.

The chain links TRBV9 to TRBJ2-3; D possibly matches TRBD1 or TRBD2 (6 bases each). The V gene lost 2 bases and the J gene lost 0 bases, with 13 bases spanning the gap. CDR1 and CDR2 (germline): SGDLS, YYNGEE. This CDR3 is 16 amino acids long. CDR3 region: CASSVRGAGSTDTQYF. The CDR3 region has the DNA TGTGCCAGCAGCGTGAGGGGGGCGGGGAGCACAGATACGCAGTATTTT.

This chain connects TRBV28 to TRBJ2-7, with 8 bases lining up with TRBD1. With 3 bases clipped from V and 3 bases from J, the junction kept 4 bases outside the gene matches. Germline assignment: CDR1 MDHEN and CDR2 SYDVKM. The CDR3 is 14 amino acids. CDR3 sequence (DNA): TGTGCCAGCAGTTTGATGACAGGGGTCTACGAGCAGTACTTC. As protein: CASSLMTGVYEQYF.

The V and J genes are TRBV13 and TRBJ2-1; 7 nucleotides line up with TRBD1. Germline V gene data show CDR1 as PRHDT and CDR2 as FYEKMQ (reference sequence). V lost 2 bases to trimming and J lost 4 bases; unmatched junction nucleotides: 2. The CDR3 loop spans 14 amino acids. The CDR3 reads CASSLIQGYNEQFF. The CDR3 region has the DNA TGTGCCAGCAGCTTAATACAGGGGTACAATGAGCAGTTCTTC.